Listed here are 3 T cell receptor beta chains from one sample, sequenced in a study of blood T cells in healthy people across ages (dated by TCRdb to about 2015). Libraries came from 5' RACE. The sample was run on an Illumina HiSeq 2500. The second PCR ran for roughly 6 to 11 cycles and used a J-beta primer mix along with a sample-barcoded 5' primer. The raw public data were reprocessed by TCRdb itself: fastp quality trimming at Q25, MiXCR clonotype calling, in-frame beta chains only. Every entry covers one CDR3 protein and lists the most common genes and DNA from its rows. In this sample the table shows roughly 1,300,000 distinct CDR3 sequences, approximately 59% of which occur a single time. The top ten hold 6.5% to 8.5% of the sample. The sequenced material came from blood. The origin of the receptors is a man younger than 35 in good health.

In this sample, this clonotype turned up once. The chain carries TRBV7-2 and TRBJ1-1; 9 positions match TRBD1. The CDR3 is made up of 14 amino acids. V shed 5 bases, J shed 7 bases, and the junction held 8 bases outside the gene matches. Germline loops: CDR1 SGHTA, CDR2 FQGNSA. The DNA of the CDR3 is TGTGCCAGCAGCCCGACAGGGGGAACGGGTGAAGCTTTCTTT. This codes for CASSPTGGTGEAFF.

The gene calls are TRBV3-1 and TRBJ2-1, with 8 positions matching TRBD1. The CDR3 has 12 residues. The J segment lost 10 bases and the V segment lost 3 bases, leaving 2 bases of the junction unmatched. Germline V gene sequence: CDR1 LGHDT, CDR2 YNNKEL (reference sequence). DNA for the CDR3: TGTGCCAGCAGCCATCCAGGGGGCGAGCAGTTCTTC. Protein: CASSHPGGEQFF.

This rearrangement joins TRBV6-6 to TRBJ2-1; D may be TRBD2 (6 bases). The CDR3 has 14 amino acids. V was pared by 3 bases and J by 5 bases, with 11 bases between. Per germline, CDR1 MNHNY and CDR2 SVGAGI (reference sequence). The CDR3 nucleotides read TGTGCCAGCAGTTATGGGGGGTTCAACAATGAGCAGTTCTTC. Amino acids: CASSYGGFNNEQFF.